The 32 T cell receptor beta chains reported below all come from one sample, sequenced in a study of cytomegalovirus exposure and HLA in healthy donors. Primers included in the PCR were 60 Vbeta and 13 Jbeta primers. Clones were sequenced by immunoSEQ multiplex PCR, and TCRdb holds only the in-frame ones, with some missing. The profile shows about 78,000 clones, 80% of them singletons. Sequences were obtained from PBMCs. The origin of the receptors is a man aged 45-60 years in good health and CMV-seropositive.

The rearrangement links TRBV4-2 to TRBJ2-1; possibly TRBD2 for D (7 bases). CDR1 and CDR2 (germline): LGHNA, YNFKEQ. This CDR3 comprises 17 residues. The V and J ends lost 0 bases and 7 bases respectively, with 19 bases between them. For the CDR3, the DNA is TGTGCCAGCAGCCAAGATCCGCGCCAGGGGAGGGCGAATGAGCAGTTCTTC. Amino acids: CASSQDPRQGRANEQFF.

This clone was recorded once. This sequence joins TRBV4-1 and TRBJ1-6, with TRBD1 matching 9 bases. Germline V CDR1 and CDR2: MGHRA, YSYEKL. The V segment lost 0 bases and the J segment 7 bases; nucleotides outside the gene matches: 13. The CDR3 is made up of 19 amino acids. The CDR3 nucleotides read TGCGCCAGCAGCCAAGATCGGGGGATGGGACAGGGTATCAATTCACCCCTCCACTTT. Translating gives CASSQDRGMGQGINSPLHF.

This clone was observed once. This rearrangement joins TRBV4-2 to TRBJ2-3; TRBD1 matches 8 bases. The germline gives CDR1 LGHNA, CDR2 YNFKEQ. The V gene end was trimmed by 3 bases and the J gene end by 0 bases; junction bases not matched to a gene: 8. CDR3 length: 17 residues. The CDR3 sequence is CASSQGWTGTSTDTQYF. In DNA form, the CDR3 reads TGTGCCAGCAGCCAGGGTTGGACAGGGACTAGCACAGATACGCAGTATTTT.

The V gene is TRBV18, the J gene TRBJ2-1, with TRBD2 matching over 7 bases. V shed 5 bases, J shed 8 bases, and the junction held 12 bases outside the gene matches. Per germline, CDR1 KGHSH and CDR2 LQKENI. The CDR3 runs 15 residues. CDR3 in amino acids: CASSITGGSFDEQFF. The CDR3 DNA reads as TGTGCCAGCTCAATTACAGGCGGGAGCTTCGATGAGCAGTTCTTC.

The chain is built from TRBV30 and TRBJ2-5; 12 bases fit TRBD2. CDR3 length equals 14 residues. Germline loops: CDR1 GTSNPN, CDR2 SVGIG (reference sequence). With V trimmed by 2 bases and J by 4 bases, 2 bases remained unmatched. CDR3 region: CAWSPLAGGETQYF. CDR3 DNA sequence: TGTGCCTGGAGTCCACTAGCGGGAGGAGAGACCCAGTACTTC.

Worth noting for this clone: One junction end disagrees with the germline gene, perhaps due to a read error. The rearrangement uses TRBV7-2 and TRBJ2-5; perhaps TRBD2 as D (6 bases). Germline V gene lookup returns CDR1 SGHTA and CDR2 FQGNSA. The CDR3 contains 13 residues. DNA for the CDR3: TGTGCCAGCAGCTTAGTTGAGTCCGCGGGACCTGACTTC. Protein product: CASSLVESAGPDF. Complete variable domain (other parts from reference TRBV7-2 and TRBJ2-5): GAGVSQSPSNKVTEKGKDVELRCDPISGHTALYWYRQSLGQGLEFLIYFQGNSAPDKSGLPSDRFSAERTGGSVSTLTIQRTQQEDSAVYLCASSLVESAGPDFGPGTRLLVL.

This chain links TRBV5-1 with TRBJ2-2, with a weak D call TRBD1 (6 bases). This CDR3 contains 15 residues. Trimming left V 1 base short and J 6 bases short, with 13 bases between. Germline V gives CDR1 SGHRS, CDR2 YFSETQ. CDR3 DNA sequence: TGCGCCAGCAGCTTGTTAGGGGGAGAGGCCGGGGAGCTGTTTTTT. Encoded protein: CASSLLGGEAGELFF.

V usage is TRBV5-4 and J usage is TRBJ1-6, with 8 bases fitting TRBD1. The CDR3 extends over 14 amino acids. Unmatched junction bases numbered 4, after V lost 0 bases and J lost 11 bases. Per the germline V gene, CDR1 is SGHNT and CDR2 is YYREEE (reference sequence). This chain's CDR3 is CASSLGTGNPPLHF. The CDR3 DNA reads TGTGCCAGCAGCTTGGGGACAGGGAATCCACCCCTCCACTTT.

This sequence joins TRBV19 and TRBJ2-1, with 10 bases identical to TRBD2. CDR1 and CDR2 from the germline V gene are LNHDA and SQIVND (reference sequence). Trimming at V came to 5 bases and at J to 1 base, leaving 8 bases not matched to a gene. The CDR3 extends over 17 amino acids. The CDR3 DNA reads TGTGCCAGTAGTCCCCAACTAGCGGGACTTTCCTACAATGAGCAGTTCTTC. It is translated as CASSPQLAGLSYNEQFF.

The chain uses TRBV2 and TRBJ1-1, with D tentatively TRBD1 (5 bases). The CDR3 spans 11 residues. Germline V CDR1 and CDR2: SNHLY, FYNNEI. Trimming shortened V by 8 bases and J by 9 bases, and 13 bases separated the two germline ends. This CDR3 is CASSRGEQAFF. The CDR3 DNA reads TGTGCCAGCTCCCGGGGGGAGCAAGCTTTCTTT. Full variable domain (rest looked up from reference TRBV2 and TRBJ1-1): EPEVTQTPSHQVTQMGQEVILRCVPISNHLYFYWYRQILGQKVEFLVSFYNNEISEKSEIFDDQFSVERPDGSNFTLKIRSTKLEDSAMYFCASSRGEQAFFGQGTRLTVV.

The chain's CDR3 is CSVEGAGDTQYF. In nucleotides, the CDR3 is TGCAGCGTTGAAGGGGCGGGAGATACGCAGTATTTT. The chain joins TRBV29-1 to TRBJ2-3; possible D gene TRBD2, 5 bases. V was cut by 1 base and J by 5 bases, with 7 bases left in between. Germline CDR1 SQVTM, CDR2 ANQGSEA. There are 12 residues in the CDR3.

The CDR3 sequence is CASSLDGQQKNTEAFF. The CDR3 region has the DNA TGCGCCAGCAGCTTGGACGGCCAACAGAAGAACACTGAAGCTTTCTTT. V is TRBV5-1 and J is TRBJ1-1; D ambiguous. Germline V gene sequence: CDR1 SGHRS, CDR2 YFSETQ. The CDR3 loop spans 16 amino acids. V gave up 0 bases and J gave up 1 base, with 13 bases separating them.

The CDR3 region has the DNA TGTGCCAGCAGCTTAGTGGCCGGGAACTATGGCTACACCTTC. Protein sequence: CASSLVAGNYGYTF. This chain connects TRBV7-8 to TRBJ1-2; D is uncertain. Germline V gene sequence: CDR1 SGHVS, CDR2 FQNEAQ. Trimming took off 1 base at V and 2 bases at J, with 8 bases between the two ends. The CDR3 loop spans 14 amino acids. Using reference TRBV7-8 and TRBJ1-2 for the parts outside the CDR3, the full variable domain is GAGVSQSPRYKVAKRGQDVALRCDPISGHVSLFWYQQALGQGPEFLTYFQNEAQLDKSGLPSDRFFAERPEGSVSTLKIQRTQQEDSAVYLCASSLVAGNYGYTFGSGTRLTVV.

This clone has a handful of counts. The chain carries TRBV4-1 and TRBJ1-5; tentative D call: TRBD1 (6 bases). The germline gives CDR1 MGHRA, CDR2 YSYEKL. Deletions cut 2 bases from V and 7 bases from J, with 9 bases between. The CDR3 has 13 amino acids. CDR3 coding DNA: TGCGCCAGCAGCCAAAACAGGGAACAGCCCCAGCATTTT. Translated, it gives CASSQNREQPQHF.

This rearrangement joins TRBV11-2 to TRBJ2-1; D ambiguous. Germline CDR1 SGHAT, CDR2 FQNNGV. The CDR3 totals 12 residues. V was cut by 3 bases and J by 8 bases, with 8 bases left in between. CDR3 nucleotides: TGTGCCAGCAGCTTCTCAGAGGATGAGCAGTTCTTC. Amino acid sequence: CASSFSEDEQFF.

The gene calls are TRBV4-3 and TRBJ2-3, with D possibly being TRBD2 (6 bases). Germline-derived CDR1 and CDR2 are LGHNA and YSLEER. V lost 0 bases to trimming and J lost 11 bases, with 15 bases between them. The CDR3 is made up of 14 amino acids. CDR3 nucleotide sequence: TGCGCCAGCAGCCAAGATCGGAGGGGATCAGTGCAGTATTTT. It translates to CASSQDRRGSVQYF.

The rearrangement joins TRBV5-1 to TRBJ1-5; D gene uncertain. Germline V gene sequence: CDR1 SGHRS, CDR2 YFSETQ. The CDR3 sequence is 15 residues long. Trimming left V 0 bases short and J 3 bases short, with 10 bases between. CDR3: CASSLDGGYNQPQHF. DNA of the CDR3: TGCGCCAGCAGCTTGGATGGAGGCTACAATCAGCCCCAGCATTTT. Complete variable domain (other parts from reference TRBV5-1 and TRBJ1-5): KAGVTQTPRYLIKTRGQQVTLSCSPISGHRSVSWYQQTPGQGLQFLFEYFSETQRNKGNFPGRFSGRQFSNSRSEMNVSTLELGDSALYLCASSLDGGYNQPQHFGDGTRLSIL.

The CDR3 DNA sequence: TGTGCCAGCAGGCCGGGACAGGGTTATTACAATGAGCAGTTCTTC. Amino acids: CASRPGQGYYNEQFF. The chain couples TRBV6-5 to TRBJ2-1; the match to TRBD1 covers 9 bases. This CDR3 is 15 amino acids long. V lost 6 bases to trimming and J lost 4 bases; unmatched junction nucleotides: 7. In germline, CDR1 is MNHEY, CDR2 SVGAGI.

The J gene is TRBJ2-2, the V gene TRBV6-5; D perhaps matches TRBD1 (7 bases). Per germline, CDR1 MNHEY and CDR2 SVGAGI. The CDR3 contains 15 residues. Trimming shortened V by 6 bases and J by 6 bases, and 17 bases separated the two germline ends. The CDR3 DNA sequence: TGTGCCAGCAGGAGGGCGGGACAGCTTCCCGGGGAGCTGTTTTTT. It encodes CASRRAGQLPGELFF.

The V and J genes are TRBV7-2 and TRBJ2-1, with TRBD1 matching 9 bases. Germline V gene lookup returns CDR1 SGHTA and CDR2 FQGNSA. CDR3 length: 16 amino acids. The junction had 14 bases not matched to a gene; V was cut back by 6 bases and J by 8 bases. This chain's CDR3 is CASSFPTGGHDDEQFF. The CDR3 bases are TGTGCCAGCAGTTTTCCCACAGGGGGCCATGACGATGAGCAGTTCTTC.

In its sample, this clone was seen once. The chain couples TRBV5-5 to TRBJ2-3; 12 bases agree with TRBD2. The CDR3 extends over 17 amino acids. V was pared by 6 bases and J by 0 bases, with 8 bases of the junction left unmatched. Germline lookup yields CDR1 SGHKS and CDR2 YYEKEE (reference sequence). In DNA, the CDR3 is TGTGCCAGCACCCTATTTGGGACTAGCGGGAGCACAGATACGCAGTATTTT. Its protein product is CASTLFGTSGSTDTQYF. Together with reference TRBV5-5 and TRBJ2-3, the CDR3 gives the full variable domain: DAGVTQSPTHLIKTRGQQVTLRCSPISGHKSVSWYQQVLGQGPQFIFQYYEKEERGRGNFPDRFSARQFPNYSSELNVNALLLGDSALYLCASTLFGTSGSTDTQYFGPGTRLTVL.

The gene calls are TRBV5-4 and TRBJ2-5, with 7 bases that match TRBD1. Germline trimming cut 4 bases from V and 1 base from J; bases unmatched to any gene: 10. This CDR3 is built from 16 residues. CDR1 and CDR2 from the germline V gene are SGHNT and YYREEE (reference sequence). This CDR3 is CASSPRADRIQETQYF. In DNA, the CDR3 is TGTGCCAGCAGCCCACGCGCGGACAGGATCCAAGAGACCCAGTACTTC.

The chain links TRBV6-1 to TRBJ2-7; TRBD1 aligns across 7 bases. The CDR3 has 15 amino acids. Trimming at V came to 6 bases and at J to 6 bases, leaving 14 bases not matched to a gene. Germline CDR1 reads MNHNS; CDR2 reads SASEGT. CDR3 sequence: CASSERQGWSLEQYF. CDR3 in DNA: TGTGCCAGCAGCGAGAGACAGGGTTGGTCGCTCGAGCAGTACTTC.

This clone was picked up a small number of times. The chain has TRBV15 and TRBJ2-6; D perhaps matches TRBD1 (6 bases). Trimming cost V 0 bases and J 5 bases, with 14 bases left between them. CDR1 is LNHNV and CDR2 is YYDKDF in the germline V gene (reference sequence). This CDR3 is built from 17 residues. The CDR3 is CATSRDDQTGWANVLTF. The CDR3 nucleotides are TGTGCCACCAGCAGAGATGACCAGACAGGTTGGGCCAACGTCCTGACTTTC.

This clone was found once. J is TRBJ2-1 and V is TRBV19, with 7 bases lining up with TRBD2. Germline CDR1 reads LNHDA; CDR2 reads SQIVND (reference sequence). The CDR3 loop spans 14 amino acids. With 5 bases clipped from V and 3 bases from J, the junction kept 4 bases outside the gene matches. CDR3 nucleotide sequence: TGTGCCAGTAGTCCGTCGGGGGGCTACAATGAGCAGTTCTTC. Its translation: CASSPSGGYNEQFF.

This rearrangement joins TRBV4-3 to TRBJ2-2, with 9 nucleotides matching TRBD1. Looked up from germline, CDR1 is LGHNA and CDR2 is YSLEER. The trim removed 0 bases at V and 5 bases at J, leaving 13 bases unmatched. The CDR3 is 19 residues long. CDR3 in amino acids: CASSQDITGQGVRTGELFF. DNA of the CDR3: TGCGCCAGCAGCCAAGATATTACGGGACAGGGAGTAAGAACCGGGGAGCTGTTTTTT.

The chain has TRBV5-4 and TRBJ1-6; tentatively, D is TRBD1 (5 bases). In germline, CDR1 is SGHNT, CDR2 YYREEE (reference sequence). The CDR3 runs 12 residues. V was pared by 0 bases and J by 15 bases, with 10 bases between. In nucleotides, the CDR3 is TGTGCCAGCAGCTTGGTGGGGGGTTTCCTCCACTTT. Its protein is CASSLVGGFLHF.

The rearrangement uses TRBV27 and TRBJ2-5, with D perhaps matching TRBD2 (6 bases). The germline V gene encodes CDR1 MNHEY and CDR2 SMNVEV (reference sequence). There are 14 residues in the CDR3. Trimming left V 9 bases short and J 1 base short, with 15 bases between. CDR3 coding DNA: TGTGCCAGTGCGGCAAGGAGGGCCCAAGAGACCCAGTACTTC. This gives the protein CASAARRAQETQYF.

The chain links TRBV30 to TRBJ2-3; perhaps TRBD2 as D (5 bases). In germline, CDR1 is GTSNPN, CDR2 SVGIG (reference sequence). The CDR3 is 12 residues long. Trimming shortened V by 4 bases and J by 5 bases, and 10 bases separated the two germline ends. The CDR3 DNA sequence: TGTGCCTGGAAAGCGGATAGAGATACGCAGTATTTT. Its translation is CAWKADRDTQYF.

The CDR3 sequence is CASSESLRRRNQPQHF. In nucleotides, the CDR3 is TGCGCCAGCAGTGAGTCTTTACGGAGGCGCAATCAGCCCCAGCATTTT. V is TRBV10-2 and J is TRBJ1-5; D uncertain. The CDR3 is 16 residues long. V lost 0 bases and J lost 2, with 11 bases in between. CDR1 is WSHSY, CDR2 SAAADI, per germline.

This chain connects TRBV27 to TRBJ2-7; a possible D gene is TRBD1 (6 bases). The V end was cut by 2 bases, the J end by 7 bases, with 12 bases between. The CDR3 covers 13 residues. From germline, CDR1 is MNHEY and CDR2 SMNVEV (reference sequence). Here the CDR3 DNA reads TGTGCCAGCAGTTTAGCCCGAGGGGGTGAGCAGTACTTC. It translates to CASSLARGGEQYF.

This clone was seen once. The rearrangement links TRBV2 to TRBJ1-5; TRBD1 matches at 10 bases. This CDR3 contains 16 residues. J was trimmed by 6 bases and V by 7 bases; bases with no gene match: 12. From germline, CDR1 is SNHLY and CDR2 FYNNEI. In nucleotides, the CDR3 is TGTGCCAGCAAGACAGGGGGCGAGGCACTTGGTCAGCCCCAGCATTTT. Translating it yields CASKTGGEALGQPQHF. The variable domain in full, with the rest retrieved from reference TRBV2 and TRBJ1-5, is EPEVTQTPSHQVTQMGQEVILRCVPISNHLYFYWYRQILGQKVEFLVSFYNNEISEKSEIFDDQFSVERPDGSNFTLKIRSTKLEDSAMYFCASKTGGEALGQPQHFGDGTRLSIL.